The 21 T cell receptor beta chains below all came from one sample that was sequenced in a study of T cell changes during pregnancy in multiple sclerosis. The table came from immunoSEQ multiplex PCR; TCRdb's copy has only in-frame clones and leaves some out. The sample consists of about 32,000 clones, roughly 91% of them appearing once. Source: CD8+ T cells from peripheral blood mononuclear cells, taken in the second trimester of pregnancy. The receptors were gathered from a female donor in good health, enrolled as a control in a pregnancy study.

The table lists this clone with a count of one. CDR3 in DNA: TGTGCCAGCAGGCCAACGGGAGCCCCGGAGCAGTACTTC. Amino acid sequence: CASRPTGAPEQYF. The chain uses TRBV2 and TRBJ2-7, with D possibly being TRBD2 (6 bases). CDR3 length equals 13 residues. Trimming took off 6 bases at V and 7 bases at J, with 16 bases between the two ends. Germline V gene sequence: CDR1 SNHLY, CDR2 FYNNEI.

This clone was found once. The V call is TRBV6-4, the J call TRBJ2-2, with 7 bases aligning to TRBD1. V gave up 3 bases and J gave up 3 bases; unmatched junction bases: 4. The CDR3 loop spans 15 amino acids. Germline loops: CDR1 MRHNA, CDR2 SNTAGT. CDR3 protein: CASSETGEYTGELFF. CDR3 nucleotides: TGTGCCAGCAGTGAAACAGGGGAGTACACCGGGGAGCTGTTTTTT.

This sequence joins TRBV18 and TRBJ1-6; 9 nucleotides match TRBD1. Germline-derived CDR1 and CDR2 are KGHSH and LQKENI. The junction had 7 bases not matched to a gene; V was cut back by 6 bases and J by 7 bases. The CDR3 runs 15 residues. The CDR3 protein is CASSPGTGYNSPLHF. As DNA, the CDR3 is TGTGCCAGCTCGCCCGGGACAGGGTACAATTCACCCCTCCACTTT. Combining the CDR3 with reference TRBV18 and TRBJ1-6 gives the whole variable domain NAGVMQNPRHLVRRRGQEARLRCSPMKGHSHVYWYRQLPEEGLKFMVYLQKENIIDESGMPKERFSAEFPKEGPSILRIQQVVRGDSAAYFCASSPGTGYNSPLHFGNGTRLTVT.

CDR3 nucleotides: TGTGCCAGAAGCTTGGAGGCAGGGGGAACCTACGAGCAGTACTTC. Protein sequence: CARSLEAGGTYEQYF. The V gene is TRBV5-3, the J gene TRBJ2-7, with 7 bases aligning to TRBD1. TRBV5-3 is designated an ORF whose function remains uncertain. CDR3 length equals 15 residues. Losses at the gene ends were 0 bases for V and 2 bases for J; bases not matched to a gene: 5.

Only one count was recorded for this clone. This sequence joins TRBV6-5 and TRBJ1-1, with D tentatively TRBD1 (5 bases). CDR1 and CDR2 from the germline V gene are MNHEY and SVGAGI. This CDR3 is 13 amino acids long. V lost 5 bases and J 1 base, leaving 8 bases between the germline ends. The CDR3 DNA is TGTGCCAGCAGTCCCGGACAGAACACTGAAGCTTTCTTT. It codes for CASSPGQNTEAFF.

CDR3 DNA sequence: TGTGCCAGCAGGGGGACTCATACCTACGAGCAGTACTTC. Translating it yields CASRGTHTYEQYF. The chain carries TRBV2 and TRBJ2-7, with D possibly being TRBD2 (6 bases). Germline assignment: CDR1 SNHLY and CDR2 FYNNEI. The CDR3 has 13 residues. With 6 bases removed from V and 2 bases from J, the gap between germline ends came to 11 bases.

The J gene is TRBJ1-5, the V gene TRBV5-1, with 8 bases lining up with TRBD1. V gave up 2 bases and J gave up 2 bases; unmatched junction bases: 3. The CDR3 length is 15 residues. Per germline, CDR1 SGHRS and CDR2 YFSETQ. The CDR3 loop reads CASSLQGDGNQPQHF. The CDR3 region has the DNA TGCGCCAGCAGCTTACAGGGGGACGGCAATCAGCCCCAGCATTTT.

The J gene is TRBJ1-2, the V gene TRBV7-6; 8 positions agree with TRBD1. V shed 5 bases, J shed 8 bases, and the junction held 7 bases outside the gene matches. Germline assignment: CDR1 SGHVS and CDR2 FNYEAQ. This CDR3 region has 13 residues. The CDR3 loop is CASSDRGGEGYTF. CDR3 nucleotide sequence: TGTGCCAGCAGCGACAGGGGAGGGGAGGGCTACACCTTC.

The V and J genes are TRBV19 and TRBJ1-4; D is unclear. Trimming removed 3 bases at V and 7 bases at J, with 18 bases between. Germline V lookup: CDR1 LNHDA, CDR2 SQIVND (reference sequence). The CDR3 sequence is 16 residues long. The CDR3 spells CASSMSAEGTTEKLFF. CDR3 bases: TGTGCCAGTAGTATGAGCGCGGAAGGAACGACTGAAAAACTGTTTTTT.

The CDR3 protein is CASSSDRTYTGELFF. The CDR3 DNA is TGTGCCAGCAGCTCGGACAGGACCTACACCGGGGAGCTGTTTTTT. This chain connects TRBV7-2 to TRBJ2-2; 7 bases are shared with TRBD1. The V gene's germline CDR1 is SGHTA and CDR2 FQGNSA. The V and J ends lost 4 bases and 3 bases, in that order; junction bases with no gene match: 5. The CDR3 contains 15 residues.

The chain couples TRBV6-4 to TRBJ2-3; 16 nucleotides match TRBD2. Trimming removed 2 bases from V and 5 bases from J; junction bases left unmatched: 4. The CDR3 totals 17 residues. From germline, CDR1 is MRHNA and CDR2 SNTAGT. DNA for the CDR3: TGTGCCAGCAGTGACGGGACTAGCGGGGGGGCCGTAGATACGCAGTATTTT. This gives the protein CASSDGTSGGAVDTQYF.

The J gene is TRBJ2-3, the V gene TRBV2, with 8 positions matching TRBD2. The CDR3 length is 16 residues. V trimming: 7 bases; J trimming: 1 base; junction bases outside the gene matches: 10. The germline CDR1 and CDR2 sequences are SNHLY and FYNNEI. In DNA form, the CDR3 reads TGTGCCAGCACGGCCCAGGGGCGGGGGGGCACAGATACGCAGTATTTT. Its translation: CASTAQGRGGTDTQYF.

This clone was detected once. The V gene is TRBV5-8, the J gene TRBJ1-2; D uncertain. CDR3 length: 13 residues. Germline CDR1 reads SGHTS; CDR2 reads YDEGEE. V lost 2 bases and J lost 7, with 12 bases in between. DNA for the CDR3: TGTGCCAGCAGCTTTCGCCCTCCGGGTGGCTACACCTTC. This codes for CASSFRPPGGYTF.

The chain employs TRBV27 and TRBJ1-5, with 7 bases aligning to TRBD1. The CDR3 totals 15 residues. Germline values: CDR1 MNHEY, CDR2 SMNVEV (reference sequence). With 7 bases clipped from V and 3 bases from J, the junction kept 9 bases outside the gene matches. The CDR3 bases are TGTGCCAGCATAAGCACAGGGGACCTCAATCAGCCCCAGCATTTT. Protein sequence: CASISTGDLNQPQHF.

This clone appeared once. The J gene is TRBJ1-1, the V gene TRBV7-9, with no clear D. Germline V gives CDR1 SEHNR, CDR2 FQNEAQ (reference sequence). V was shortened by 3 bases and J by 1 base, with 6 bases between the two germline ends. There are 13 residues in the CDR3. CDR3 residues: CASSFPGNTEAFF. Written as DNA, the CDR3 is TGTGCCAGCAGCTTCCCGGGGAACACTGAAGCTTTCTTT.

The chain uses TRBV5-5 and TRBJ2-5; 7 bases align to TRBD2. This CDR3 has 20 residues. Germline V gene data show CDR1 as SGHKS and CDR2 as YYEKEE (reference sequence). J lost 0 bases, V lost 7 bases, and 24 bases had no gene match. In DNA form, the CDR3 reads TGTGCCAGCCTAGGAAGTTTGTTTACGGGGGGTACAACTAACCAAGAGACCCAGTACTTC. Protein: CASLGSLFTGGTTNQETQYF.

This clone occurred a few times. The chain combines TRBV29-1 with TRBJ2-1, with TRBD2 identical over 13 bases. The CDR3 extends over 16 amino acids. Germline-derived CDR1 and CDR2 are SQVTM and ANQGSEA. The J segment lost 6 bases and the V segment lost 4 bases, leaving 9 bases of the junction unmatched. This CDR3 is CSVVFWTSGGVNEQFF. Written as DNA, the CDR3 is TGCAGCGTTGTTTTTTGGACTAGCGGGGGAGTCAATGAGCAGTTCTTC.

The chain combines TRBV9 with TRBJ1-2; TRBD1 aligns across 7 bases. Germline trimming cut 3 bases from V and 5 bases from J; bases unmatched to any gene: 10. CDR3 length: 15 residues. Germline CDR1 SGDLS, CDR2 YYNGEE. As DNA, the CDR3 is TGTGCCAGCAGCGCCGAGGGACAGCTTCCGTATGGCTACACCTTC. Translating it yields CASSAEGQLPYGYTF.

This clone came up once. The chain couples TRBV7-8 to TRBJ1-3; 7 bases are shared with TRBD1. The CDR3 is 16 residues long. The junction had 9 bases not matched to a gene; V was cut back by 3 bases and J by 4 bases. Per germline, CDR1 SGHVS and CDR2 FQNEAQ. The CDR3 sequence: CASSLHATGAGNTIYF. The CDR3 DNA follows: TGTGCCAGCAGCTTGCACGCAACAGGGGCGGGAAACACCATATATTTT.

V is TRBV21-1 and J is TRBJ1-2; TRBD1, the table's D call, was not compared with the DNA. TRBV21-1 is annotated as a pseudogene. This CDR3 is 16 amino acids long. CDR3 protein: CASSSEGTGEDYGYTF. The CDR3 nucleotides read TGTGCCAGCAGCTCAGAAGGGACAGGGGAGGACTATGGCTACACCTTC.

The rearrangement joins TRBV30 to TRBJ1-5, with TRBD1 as a possible D gene (5 bases). The germline gives CDR1 GTSNPN, CDR2 SVGIG (reference sequence). CDR3 length equals 13 residues. V lost 4 bases and J lost 4, with 11 bases in between. The CDR3 DNA reads as TGTGCCTGGACCAAGGACATAAATCAGCCCCAGCATTTT. Amino acid sequence: CAWTKDINQPQHF.